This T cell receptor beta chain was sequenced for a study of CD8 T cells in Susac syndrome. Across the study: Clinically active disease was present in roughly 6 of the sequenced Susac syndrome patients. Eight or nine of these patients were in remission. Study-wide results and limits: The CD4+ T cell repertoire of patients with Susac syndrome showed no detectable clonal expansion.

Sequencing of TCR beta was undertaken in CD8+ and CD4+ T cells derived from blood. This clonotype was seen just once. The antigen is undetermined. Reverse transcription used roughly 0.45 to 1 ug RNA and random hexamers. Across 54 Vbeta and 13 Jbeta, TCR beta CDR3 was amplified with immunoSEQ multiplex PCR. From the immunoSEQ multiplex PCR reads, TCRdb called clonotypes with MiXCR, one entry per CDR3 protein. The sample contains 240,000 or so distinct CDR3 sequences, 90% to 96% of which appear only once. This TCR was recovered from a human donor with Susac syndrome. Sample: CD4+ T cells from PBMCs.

The CDR3 region has the DNA TGTGCCAGCAGCCAAGATCCCTCCTCCTACTACGAGCAGTACTTC. The encoded protein is CASSQDPSSYYEQYF. The rearrangement uses TRBV3-1 and TRBJ2-7; D gene ambiguous. The CDR3 totals 15 residues. In germline, CDR1 is LGHDT, CDR2 YNNKEL (reference sequence). V was cut by 0 bases and J by 3 bases, with 12 bases left in between.